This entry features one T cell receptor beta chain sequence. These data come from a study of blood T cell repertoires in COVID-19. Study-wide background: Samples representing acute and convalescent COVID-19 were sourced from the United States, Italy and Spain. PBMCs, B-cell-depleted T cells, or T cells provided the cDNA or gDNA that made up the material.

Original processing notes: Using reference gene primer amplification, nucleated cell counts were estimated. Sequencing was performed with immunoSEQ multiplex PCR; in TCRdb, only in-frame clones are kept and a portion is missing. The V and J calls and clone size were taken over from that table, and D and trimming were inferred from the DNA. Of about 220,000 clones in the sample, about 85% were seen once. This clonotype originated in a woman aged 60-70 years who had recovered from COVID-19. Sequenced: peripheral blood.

The CDR3 region is CASGLALTGQEAFF. CDR3 nucleotides: TGTGCTAGTGGTTTGGCCCTCACAGGGCAGGAAGCTTTCTTT. This chain uses TRBV12-5 with TRBJ1-1; TRBD1 might be the D (6 bases). Germline V gene data show CDR1 as LGHNT and CDR2 as FRNRAP. The CDR3 has 14 amino acids. V lost 1 base and J 8 bases, leaving 14 bases between the germline ends.